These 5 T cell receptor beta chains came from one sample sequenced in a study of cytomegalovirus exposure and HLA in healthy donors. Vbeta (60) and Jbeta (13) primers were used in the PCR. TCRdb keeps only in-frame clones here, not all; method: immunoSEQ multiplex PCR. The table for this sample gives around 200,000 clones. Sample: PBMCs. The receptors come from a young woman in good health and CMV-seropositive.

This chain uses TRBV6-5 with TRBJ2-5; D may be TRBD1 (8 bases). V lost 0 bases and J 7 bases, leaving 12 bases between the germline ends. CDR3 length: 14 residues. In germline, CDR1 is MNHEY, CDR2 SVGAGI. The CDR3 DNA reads TGTGCCAGCAGTTACTCGACAGGGGAGGGGACCCAGTACTTC. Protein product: CASSYSTGEGTQYF.

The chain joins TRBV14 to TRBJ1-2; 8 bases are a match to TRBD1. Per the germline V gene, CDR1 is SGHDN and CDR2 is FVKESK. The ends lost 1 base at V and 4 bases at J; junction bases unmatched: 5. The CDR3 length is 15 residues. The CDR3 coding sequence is TGTGCCAGCAGCCAAGCGCAGGGGGCGGTCTATGGCTACACCTTC. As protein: CASSQAQGAVYGYTF. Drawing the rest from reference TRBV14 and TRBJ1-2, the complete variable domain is EAGVTQFPSHSVIEKGQTVTLRCDPISGHDNLYWYRRVMGKEIKFLLHFVKESKQDESGMPNNRFLAERTGGTYSTLKVQPAELEDSGVYFCASSQAQGAVYGYTFGSGTRLTVV.

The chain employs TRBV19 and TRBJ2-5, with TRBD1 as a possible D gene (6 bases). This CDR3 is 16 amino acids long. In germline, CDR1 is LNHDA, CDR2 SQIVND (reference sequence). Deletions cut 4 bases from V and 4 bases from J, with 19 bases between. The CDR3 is CASSTDRPTFAETQYF. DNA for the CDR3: TGTGCCAGTAGTACCGACAGGCCCACCTTTGCAGAGACCCAGTACTTC.

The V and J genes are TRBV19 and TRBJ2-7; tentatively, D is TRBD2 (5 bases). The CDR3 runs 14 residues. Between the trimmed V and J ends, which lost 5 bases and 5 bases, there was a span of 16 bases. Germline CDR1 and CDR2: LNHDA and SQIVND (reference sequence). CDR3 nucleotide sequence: TGTGCCAGTAGTCCCCTGGGAGCTGCGGACGAGCAGTACTTC. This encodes CASSPLGAADEQYF.

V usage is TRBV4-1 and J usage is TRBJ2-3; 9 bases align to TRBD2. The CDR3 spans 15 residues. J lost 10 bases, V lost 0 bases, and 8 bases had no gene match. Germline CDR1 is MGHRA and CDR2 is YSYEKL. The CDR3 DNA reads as TGCGCCAGCAGCCAAGATACGCCTAGCGGGACGGCGCAGTATTTT. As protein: CASSQDTPSGTAQYF.